This T cell receptor (beta chain) was recorded in a study of kidney transplant recipient with SARS-CoV-2 infection. The CDR3 covers 16 residues. The germline V gene has CDR1 ENHRY and CDR2 SYGVKD. Unmatched junction bases numbered 7, after V lost 4 bases and J lost 3 bases. TCRdb ran MiXCR on the reads and lists one entry per CDR3 protein. The table includes 250,000 or so distinct CDR3 sequences, less than 35% detected once. Regarding this clonotype: Lacking the conserved final phenylalanine or tryptophan, this CDR3 likely reflects a read error.

V is TRBV10-3 and J is TRBJ2-3; 10 positions agree with TRBD2. This TCR was sampled from a male patient in his 30s who had COVID-19 and was a kidney transplant recipient. Some T cells may possibly be graft donor cells. The sample here was a blood sample, taken at baseline and around day 110 from a kidney transplant recipient. The CDR3 loop reads CAISGVTSGLTDTQYL. CDR3 nucleotide sequence: TGTGCCATCAGTGGGGTGACTAGCGGGTTGACAGATACGCAGTATCTT.